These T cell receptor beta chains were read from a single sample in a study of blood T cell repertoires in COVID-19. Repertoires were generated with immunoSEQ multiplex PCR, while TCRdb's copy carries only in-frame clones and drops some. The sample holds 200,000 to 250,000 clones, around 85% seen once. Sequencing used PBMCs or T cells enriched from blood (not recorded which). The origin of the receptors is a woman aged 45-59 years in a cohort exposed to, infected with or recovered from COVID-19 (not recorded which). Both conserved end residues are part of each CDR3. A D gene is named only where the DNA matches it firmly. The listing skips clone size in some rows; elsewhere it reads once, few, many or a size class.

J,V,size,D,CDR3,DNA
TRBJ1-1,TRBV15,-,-,CATSRDPVNTEAFF,TGTGCCACCAGCAGAGATCCTGTGAACACTGAAGCTTTCTTT
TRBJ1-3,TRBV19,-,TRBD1,CASSMRTGSGNTIYF,TGTGCCAGTAGTATGCGGACAGGGTCTGGAAACACCATATATTTT
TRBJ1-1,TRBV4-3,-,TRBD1,CASQGTGEGTEAFF,TGCGCCAGCCAGGGTACAGGGGAAGGAACTGAAGCTTTCTTT
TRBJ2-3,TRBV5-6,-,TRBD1,CASRPSSTGIMDTQYF,TGTGCCAGCAGACCCTCTTCGACAGGGATAATGGATACGCAGTATTTT
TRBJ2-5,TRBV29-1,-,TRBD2,CSVEGGGETQYF,TGCAGCGTTGAAGGCGGGGGAGAGACCCAGTACTTC
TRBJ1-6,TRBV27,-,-,CASSLVANSPLHF,TGTGCCAGCAGTTTAGTAGCTAATTCACCCCTCCACTTT
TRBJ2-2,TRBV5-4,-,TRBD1,CASSWTGNTGELFF,TGTGCCAGCAGCTGGACAGGGAACACCGGGGAGCTGTTTTTT
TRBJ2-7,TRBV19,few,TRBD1,CASSTGTGSYEQYF,TGTGCCAGTAGTACGGGGACAGGGTCTTACGAGCAGTACTTC
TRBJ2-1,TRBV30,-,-,CAWSVQLAGTEQFF,TGTGCCTGGAGTGTACAATTGGCGGGGACGGAGCAGTTCTTC
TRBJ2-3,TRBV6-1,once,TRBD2,CASSERASGGVTDTQYF,TGTGCCAGCAGTGAAAGGGCTAGCGGGGGAGTCACAGATACGCAGTATTTT
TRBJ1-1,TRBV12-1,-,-,CANEWTGGWGDTEAFF,TGTGCCAACGAATGGACAGGGGGCTGGGGGGACACTGAAGCTTTCTTT
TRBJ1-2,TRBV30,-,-,CAWSGRTNPGNYGYTF,TGTGCCTGGAGTGGGAGAACGAACCCGGGTAACTATGGCTACACCTTC
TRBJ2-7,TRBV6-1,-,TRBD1,CASSEYTGGSYEQYF,TGTGCCAGCAGTGAATATACAGGGGGGAGCTACGAGCAGTACTTC
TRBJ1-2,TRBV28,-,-,CASSKYFGTSYYGYTF,TGTGCCAGCAGTAAATATTTCGGGACAAGCTATTATGGCTACACCTTC
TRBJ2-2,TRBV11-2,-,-,CASSSGRGGATGELFF,TGTGCCAGCAGCTCTGGACGAGGGGGGGCCACCGGGGAGCTGTTTTTT
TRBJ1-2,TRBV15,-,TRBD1,CATSSLGQGRLSNYGYTF,TGTGCCACCAGCAGCCTGGGACAGGGGAGACTAAGTAACTATGGCTACACCTTC
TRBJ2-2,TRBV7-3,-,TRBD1,CASSAGQGFFGELFF,TGTGCCAGCAGCGCGGGACAGGGGTTTTTCGGGGAGCTGTTTTTT